The 5 T cell receptor beta chains below all came from one sample that was sequenced in a study of OX40 agonist ivuxolimab in advanced cancers. The data were produced by immunoSEQ multiplex PCR, yet TCRdb's version contains in-frame clones alone and is incomplete. The table has 20,000 to 25,000 clones, 70% to 90% seen once. The source was CD4+ or CD8+ T cells sorted from blood, collected in a trial of the OX40 agonist ivuxolimab. These receptor sequences come from an adult with an advanced solid tumor such as melanoma, head and neck, liver or kidney cancer.

This chain joins TRBV7-9 and TRBJ2-7; D ambiguous. The germline gives CDR1 SEHNR, CDR2 FQNEAQ (reference sequence). Deletions cut 3 bases from V and 3 bases from J, with 12 bases between. This CDR3 has 14 amino acids. In nucleotides, the CDR3 is TGTGCCAGCAGCTTGGTGGAACCTAACTACGAGCAGTACTTC. Translating gives CASSLVEPNYEQYF.

DNA for the CDR3: TGTGCCAGCAGCTATCCACCCAATGAAAAACTGTTTTTT. Encoded protein: CASSYPPNEKLFF. V usage is TRBV11-2 and J usage is TRBJ1-4; D uncertain. Germline CDR1 is SGHAT and CDR2 is FQNNGV. The CDR3 covers 13 residues. Trimming removed 4 bases at V and 5 bases at J, with 8 bases between.

This chain links TRBV6-6 with TRBJ2-3; possible D gene TRBD2, 7 bases. V was clipped by 6 bases and J by 3 bases, with 13 bases between them. CDR3 length: 14 residues. Per germline, CDR1 MNHNY and CDR2 SVGAGI (reference sequence). CDR3 nucleotides: TGTGCCAGCAGCCTAGGGGGGGAGACAGATACGCAGTATTTT. It yields the protein CASSLGGETDTQYF.

The chain employs TRBV9 and TRBJ2-5, with D hard to call. Germline CDR1 is SGDLS and CDR2 is YYNGEE. V was clipped by 5 bases and J by 4 bases, with 9 bases between them. The CDR3 is made up of 12 amino acids. The CDR3 protein is CASSAGTETQYF. As DNA, the CDR3 is TGTGCCAGCAGTGCCGGTACAGAGACCCAGTACTTC.

This chain joins TRBV7-9 and TRBJ1-3; D gene uncertain. The CDR3 is made up of 15 amino acids. CDR1 SEHNR and CDR2 FQNEAQ come from the germline V gene (reference sequence). V lost 1 base to trimming and J lost 0 bases, with 7 bases between them. The CDR3 DNA sequence: TGTGCCAGCAGCTTAGAGGCCCACTCTGGAAACACCATATATTTT. Residues: CASSLEAHSGNTIYF. Supplemented by reference TRBV7-9 and TRBJ1-3, the full variable domain reads DTGVSQNPRHKITKRGQNVTFRCDPISEHNRLYWYRQTLGQGPEFLTYFQNEAQLEKSRLLSDRFSAERPKGSFSTLEIQRTEQGDSAMYLCASSLEAHSGNTIYFGEGSWLTVV.